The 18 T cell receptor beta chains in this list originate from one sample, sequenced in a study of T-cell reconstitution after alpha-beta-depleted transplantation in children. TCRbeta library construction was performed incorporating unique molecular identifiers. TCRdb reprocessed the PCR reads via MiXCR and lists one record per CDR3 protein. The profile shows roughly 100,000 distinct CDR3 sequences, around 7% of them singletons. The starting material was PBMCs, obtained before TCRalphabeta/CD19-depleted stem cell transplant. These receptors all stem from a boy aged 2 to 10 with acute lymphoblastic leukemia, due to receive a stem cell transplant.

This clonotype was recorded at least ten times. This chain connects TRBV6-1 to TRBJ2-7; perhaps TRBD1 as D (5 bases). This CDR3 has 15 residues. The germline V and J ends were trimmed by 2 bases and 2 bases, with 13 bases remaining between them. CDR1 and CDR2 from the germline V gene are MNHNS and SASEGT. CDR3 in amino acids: CASSEMAGQTYEQYF. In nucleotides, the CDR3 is TGTGCCAGCAGTGAAATGGCAGGGCAAACCTACGAGCAGTACTTC.

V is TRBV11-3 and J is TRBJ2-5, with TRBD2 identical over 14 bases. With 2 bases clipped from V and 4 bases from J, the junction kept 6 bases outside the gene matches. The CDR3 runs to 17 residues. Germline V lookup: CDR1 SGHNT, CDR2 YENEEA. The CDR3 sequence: CASSLKGTSGRGETQYF. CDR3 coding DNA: TGTGCCAGCAGCTTAAAAGGGACTAGCGGGAGAGGAGAGACCCAGTACTTC.

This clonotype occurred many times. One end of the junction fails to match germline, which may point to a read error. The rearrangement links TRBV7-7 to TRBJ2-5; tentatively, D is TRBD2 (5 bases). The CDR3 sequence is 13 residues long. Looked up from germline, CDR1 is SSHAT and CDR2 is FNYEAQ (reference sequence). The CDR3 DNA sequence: TGTGCTAGCAGCTTTCAAGCGGAAGAGACCCAGTACTTC. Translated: CASSFQAEETQYF.

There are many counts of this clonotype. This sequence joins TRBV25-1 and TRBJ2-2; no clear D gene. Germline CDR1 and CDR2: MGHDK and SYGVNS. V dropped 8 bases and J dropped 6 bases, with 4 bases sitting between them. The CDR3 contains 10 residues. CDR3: CASGSGELFF. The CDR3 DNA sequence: TGTGCCAGCGGTTCCGGGGAGCTGTTTTTT.

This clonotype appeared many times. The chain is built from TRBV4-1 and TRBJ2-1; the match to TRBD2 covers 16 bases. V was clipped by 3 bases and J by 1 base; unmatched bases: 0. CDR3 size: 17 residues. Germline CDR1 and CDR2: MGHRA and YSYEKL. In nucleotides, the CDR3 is TGCGCCAGCAGCCAGGGACTAGCGGGGGGGTCCTACAATGAGCAGTTCTTC. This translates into CASSQGLAGGSYNEQFF.

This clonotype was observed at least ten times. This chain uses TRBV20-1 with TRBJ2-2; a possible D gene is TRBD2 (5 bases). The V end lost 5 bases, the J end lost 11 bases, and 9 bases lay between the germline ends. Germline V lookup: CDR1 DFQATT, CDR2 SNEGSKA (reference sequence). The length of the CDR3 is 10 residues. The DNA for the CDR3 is TGCAGTGCTGGGAGACGCGAGCTGTTTTTT. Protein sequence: CSAGRRELFF.

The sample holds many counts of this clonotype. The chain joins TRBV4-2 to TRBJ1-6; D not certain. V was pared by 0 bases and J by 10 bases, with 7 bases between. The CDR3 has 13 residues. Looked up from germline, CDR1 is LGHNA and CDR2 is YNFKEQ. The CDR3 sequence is CASSQDPDSPLHF. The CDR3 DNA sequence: TGTGCCAGCAGCCAAGATCCCGACTCACCCCTCCACTTT.

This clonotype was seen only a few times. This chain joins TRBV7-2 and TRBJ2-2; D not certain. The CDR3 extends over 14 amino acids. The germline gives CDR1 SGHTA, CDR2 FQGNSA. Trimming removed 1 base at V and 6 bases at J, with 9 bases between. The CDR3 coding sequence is TGTGCCAGCAGCTTAGGGGCGGTCTCCGGGGAGCTGTTTTTT. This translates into CASSLGAVSGELFF.

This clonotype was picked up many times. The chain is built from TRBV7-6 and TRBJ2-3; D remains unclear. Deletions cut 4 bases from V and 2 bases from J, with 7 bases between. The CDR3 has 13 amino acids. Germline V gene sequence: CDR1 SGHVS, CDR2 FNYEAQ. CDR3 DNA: TGTGCCAGCAGCTCTTATAACACAGATACGCAGTATTTT. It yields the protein CASSSYNTDTQYF.

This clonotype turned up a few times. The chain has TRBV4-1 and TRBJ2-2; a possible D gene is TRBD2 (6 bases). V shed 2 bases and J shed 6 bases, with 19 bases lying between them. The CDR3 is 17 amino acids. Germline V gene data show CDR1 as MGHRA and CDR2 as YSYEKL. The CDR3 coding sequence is TGCGCCAGCAGCCAATTGGCGTTGGGGGGTACGGCCGGGGAGCTGTTTTTT. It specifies CASSQLALGGTAGELFF.

Here the CDR3 DNA reads TGCAAGGCACAGTCGGTCTCTGAAGCTTTCTTT. This encodes CKAQSVSEAFF. The chain employs TRBV20-1 and TRBJ1-1; D remains ambiguous. This CDR3 comprises 11 residues. CDR1 DFQATT and CDR2 SNEGSKA come from the germline V gene (reference sequence).

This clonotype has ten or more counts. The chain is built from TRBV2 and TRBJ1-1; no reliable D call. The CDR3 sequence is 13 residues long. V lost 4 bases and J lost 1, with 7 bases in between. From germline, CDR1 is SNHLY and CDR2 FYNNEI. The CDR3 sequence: CASSGAPNTEAFF. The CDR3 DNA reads TGTGCCAGCAGTGGGGCCCCGAACACTGAAGCTTTCTTT. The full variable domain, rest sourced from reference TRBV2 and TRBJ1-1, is EPEVTQTPSHQVTQMGQEVILRCVPISNHLYFYWYRQILGQKVEFLVSFYNNEISEKSEIFDDQFSVERPDGSNFTLKIRSTKLEDSAMYFCASSGAPNTEAFFGQGTRLTVV.

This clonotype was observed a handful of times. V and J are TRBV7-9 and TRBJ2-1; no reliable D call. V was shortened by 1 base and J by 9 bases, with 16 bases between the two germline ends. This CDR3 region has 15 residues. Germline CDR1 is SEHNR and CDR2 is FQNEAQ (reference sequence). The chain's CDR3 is CASSLGWGNRTEQFF. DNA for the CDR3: TGTGCCAGCAGCTTAGGATGGGGAAATCGGACTGAGCAGTTCTTC.

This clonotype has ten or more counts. CDR3: CATSRDRGRGAGELFF. Here the CDR3 DNA reads TGTGCCACCAGCAGAGATAGAGGACGGGGGGCTGGGGAGCTGTTTTTT. The chain employs TRBV15 and TRBJ2-2; D might be TRBD2 (7 bases). CDR1 and CDR2 from the germline V gene are LNHNV and YYDKDF (reference sequence). This CDR3 has 16 residues. Trimming pared 0 bases from V and 8 bases from J, leaving 16 bases between.

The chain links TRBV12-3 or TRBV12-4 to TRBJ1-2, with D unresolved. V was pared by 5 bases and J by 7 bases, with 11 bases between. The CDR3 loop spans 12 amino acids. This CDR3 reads CASSPSLSGYTF. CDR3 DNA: TGTGCCAGCAGTCCCTCCCTATCTGGCTACACCTTC.

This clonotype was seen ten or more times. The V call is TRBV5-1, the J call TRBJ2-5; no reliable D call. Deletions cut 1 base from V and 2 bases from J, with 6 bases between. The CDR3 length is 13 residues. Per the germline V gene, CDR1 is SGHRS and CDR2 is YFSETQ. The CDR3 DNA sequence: TGCGCCAGCAGCTTGTTCCTTCAAGAGACCCAGTACTTC. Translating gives CASSLFLQETQYF.

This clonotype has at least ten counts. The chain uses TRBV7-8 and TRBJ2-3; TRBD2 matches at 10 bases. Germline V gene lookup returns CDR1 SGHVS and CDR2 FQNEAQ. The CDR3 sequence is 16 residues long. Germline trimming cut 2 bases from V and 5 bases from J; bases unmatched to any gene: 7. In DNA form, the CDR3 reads TGTGCCAGCAGCTTACTAGCGGGGGCCGGGGGAGATACGCAGTATTTT. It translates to CASSLLAGAGGDTQYF.

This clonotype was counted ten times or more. CDR3 sequence: CASSPGTGRANYGYTF. The CDR3 DNA follows: TGTGCCAGCAGCCCCGGGACAGGGAGGGCTAACTATGGCTACACCTTC. The V call is TRBV7-9, the J call TRBJ1-2, with 9 bases fitting TRBD1. Germline CDR1 reads SEHNR; CDR2 reads FQNEAQ (reference sequence). This CDR3 has 16 amino acids. The ends lost 5 bases at V and 0 bases at J; junction bases unmatched: 7.